This record covers a single T cell receptor beta chain. This CDR3 has 15 residues. V was clipped by 0 bases and J by 5 bases; unmatched bases: 5. Germline V gene lookup returns CDR1 SGHRS and CDR2 YFSETQ. The sample originates from a study of blood T cell repertoires in COVID-19. Study-wide context: Specimens from acute and convalescent COVID-19 originated in the United States, Italy and Spain.

Clones were sequenced by immunoSEQ multiplex PCR, and TCRdb holds only the in-frame ones, with some missing. In the table there are about 100,000 clones, about 85% of which are singletons. Sample: peripheral blood. The chain uses TRBV5-1 and TRBJ1-5; 7 bases map to TRBD1. The source of this sequence is a man between 50 and 59 years old with active COVID-19. The CDR3 DNA reads TGCGCCAGCAGCTTGGGGGACAGCGAACATCAGCCCCAGCATTTT. It is translated as CASSLGDSEHQPQHF.